The T cell receptor (beta chain) under discussion was sequenced for a study of CD8 T cells in Susac syndrome. RNA was extracted with the RNeasy kit, and a quantity of about 0.45 to 1 ug was reverse transcribed using random hexamers. TCRdb fed the immunoSEQ multiplex PCR reads into MiXCR, producing one record per CDR3 protein. The top ten clones hold around 0.15% of a sample with about 190,000 distinct CDR3 sequences, 95% of them seen once. The diagnostic criteria were recently defined, and patients with Susac syndrome met them for definite or probable disease. This CDR3 spans 15 amino acids. With V trimmed by 4 bases and J by 8 bases, 12 bases remained unmatched. Germline CDR1 SGHNT, CDR2 YYREEE (reference sequence).

The receptor was isolated from a human donor with Susac syndrome. J is TRBJ1-2 and V is TRBV5-4; 9 bases are shared with TRBD1. The sequencing sample was made of CD8+ T cells from PBMCs. CDR3 region: CASSTSRDRVGGYTF. CDR3 nucleotide sequence: TGTGCCAGCAGCACGTCCCGGGACAGGGTTGGCGGCTACACCTTC.